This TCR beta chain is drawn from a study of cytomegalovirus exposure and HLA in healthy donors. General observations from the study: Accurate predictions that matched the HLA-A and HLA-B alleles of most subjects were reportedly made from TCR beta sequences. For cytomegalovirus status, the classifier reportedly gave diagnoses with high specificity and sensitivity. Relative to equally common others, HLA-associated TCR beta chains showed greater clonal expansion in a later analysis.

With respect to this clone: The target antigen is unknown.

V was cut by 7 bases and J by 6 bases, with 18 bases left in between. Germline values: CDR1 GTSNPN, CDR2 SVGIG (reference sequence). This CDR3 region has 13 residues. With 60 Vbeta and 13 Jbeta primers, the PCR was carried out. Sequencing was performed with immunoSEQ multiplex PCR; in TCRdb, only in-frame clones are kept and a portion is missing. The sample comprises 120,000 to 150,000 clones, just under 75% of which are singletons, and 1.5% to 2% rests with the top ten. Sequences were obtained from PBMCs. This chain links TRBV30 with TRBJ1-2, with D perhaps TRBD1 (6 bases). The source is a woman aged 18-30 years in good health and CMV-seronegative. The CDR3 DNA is TGTGCCTCAATGGGGGGGCTTCTCGATGGCTACACCTTC. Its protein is CASMGGLLDGYTF.